This T cell receptor beta chain was sequenced for a study of cytotoxic CD8 clonotypes in ibrutinib-treated CLL. Study-wide background: After treatment lasting a median roughly 12 months, range 6 to 36, response samples were collected.

Whole-study findings and limits: Under therapy, public clonotypes either contracted or stayed stable, and they were uncommon.

In regard to this clone: What it binds is unknown.

Method: immunoSEQ multiplex PCR; TCRdb's copy keeps in-frame clones and lacks some. The table includes roughly 130,000 clones, around 93% detected once. The source is a human donor with chronic lymphocytic leukemia. This specimen consisted of PBMCs, obtained after 12 months of ibrutinib treatment.

The CDR3 spells CASRGQNNQPQHF. DNA for the CDR3: TGTGCCAGTAGAGGACAGAACAATCAGCCCCAGCATTTT. The rearrangement links TRBV19 to TRBJ1-5; possible D gene TRBD1, 6 bases. Germline V gene lookup returns CDR1 LNHDA and CDR2 SQIVND (reference sequence). CDR3 length: 13 residues. V was clipped by 6 bases and J by 3 bases, with 9 bases between them.